This TCR beta chain was found in a study of T-cell reconstitution after alpha-beta-depleted transplantation in children. This CDR3 has 14 amino acids. The germline V and J ends were trimmed by 6 bases and 0 bases, with 12 bases remaining between them. Germline V gene data show CDR1 as MNHNS and CDR2 as SASEGT. The TCRbeta library incorporated unique molecular identifiers. Each CDR3 protein is one row after TCRdb ran MiXCR on the PCR reads. This table has about 610,000 distinct CDR3 sequences, 20% to 30% appearing once. Points from the study as a whole: There were reportedly several hundred expanded graft clones from which alpha-beta T cells came about two months after transplant.

This clonotype was observed a few times. Its specificity is unknown. The sequence derives from a boy younger than two with Wiskott-Aldrich syndrome, due to receive a stem cell transplant. Sequenced material: PBMCs, taken before TCRalphabeta/CD19-depleted stem cell transplant. The rearrangement uses TRBV6-1 and TRBJ2-7; D gene uncertain. The CDR3 sequence is CASSRTADSYEQYF. CDR3 bases: TGTGCCAGCAGCCGGACGGCTGACTCCTACGAGCAGTACTTC.